This TCR beta chain was profiled in a study of blood T cell repertoires in COVID-19. Turning to the study itself: From T cells, B-cell-depleted T cells, or PBMCs came the material, which was cDNA or gDNA.

Germline CDR1 and CDR2: MNHEY and SMNVEV (reference sequence). CDR3 size: 15 residues. Unmatched junction bases numbered 7, after V lost 5 bases and J lost 3 bases. Seattle participants joined during active infection and were tracked over time. Per the original data handling: Amplification of reference gene primers provided the estimated nucleated cell counts. Clones were sequenced by immunoSEQ multiplex PCR, and TCRdb holds only the in-frame ones, with some missing. Clone size and V and J calls were adopted from that table, with D and trimming inferred from the DNA. The data hold 40,000 to 50,000 clones, with about nine tenths observed a single time.

The source of this sequence is an elderly woman with COVID-19, enrolled during active disease. The chain links TRBV27 to TRBJ2-7, with 10 bases identical to TRBD1. The sequenced sample consisted of peripheral blood. The CDR3 region has the DNA TGTGCCAGCAGTCGGACAGGGGGAGAAGACTACGAGCAGTACTTC. Amino acid sequence: CASSRTGGEDYEQYF.